This TCR beta chain was recovered during a study of T cells in Graves' hyperthyroidism and ophthalmopathy. Study-wide context: Peripheral blood collection took place at initial diagnosis, before any treatment. Overall study findings and caveats: The authors' 13 V-J model separated ophthalmopathy from stable hyperthyroidism.

Amplification yielded TCR beta CDR3 regions, with RNA transcripts as the source. HTBI primers were employed in a first-round RT-PCR of the TCR CDR3. TCRdb itself ran the multiplex PCR reads through MiXCR, one entry per CDR3 protein. The data show around 540,000 distinct CDR3 sequences, about 16% seen once. This clonotype was picked up many times. The antigen remains unidentified. The V gene's germline CDR1 is SGHRS and CDR2 YFSETQ. The length of the CDR3 is 13 residues. V was clipped by 0 bases and J by 1 base, with 5 bases between them. Ophthalmopathy cases scored 3 or more on the Clinical Activity Score and 4 or more on NOSPECS grade, with duration below 3 months. Patients were excluded because of uncontrolled infection, other autoimmune disease, pregnancy or lactation.

The clonotype comes from a woman aged 25 to 39 with Graves' ophthalmopathy. The V gene is TRBV5-1, the J gene TRBJ2-7, with D unclear. Sequenced input: blood. The chain's CDR3 is CASSLVWSYEQYF. The CDR3 DNA follows: TGCGCCAGCAGCTTGGTATGGTCCTACGAGCAGTACTTC.